This TCR beta chain was identified during a study of T cells after yellow fever vaccination. Whole-study results and caveats: Booster sampling recovered most clones from primary vaccination (96% CD4, approximately 90% CD8).

TCRdb independently ran MiXCR on the 5' RACE reads; one entry per CDR3 protein. The repertoire has fewer than 350,000 distinct CDR3 sequences, 3% to 4.5% of them found once; the top ten carry 23%. V gave up 2 bases and J gave up 6 bases, with 16 bases separating them. Germline lookup yields CDR1 MNHEY and CDR2 SVGAGI. The CDR3 is 15 residues long. This clonotype turned up a few times. Its antigen is as yet unknown. The V gene is TRBV6-5, the J gene TRBJ1-2; D might be TRBD1 (5 bases). The TCR was taken from a man aged 18 to 29 who received the YFV17D yellow fever vaccine. Sequencing used PBMCs, obtained on the day of the yellow fever booster vaccination. The chain's CDR3 is CASSYRDQGMNGYTF. The CDR3 DNA is TGTGCCAGCAGTTACAGGGACCAGGGAATGAATGGCTACACCTTC.